This T cell receptor beta chain was recovered during a study of monozygotic twins with inflammatory bowel disease. In germline, CDR1 is DFQATT, CDR2 SNEGSKA (reference sequence). This CDR3 comprises 13 residues. After re-calling the 5' RACE reads, TCRdb lists one entry per CDR3 protein, DNA absent. Its listing shows around 190,000 distinct CDR3 sequences. Details on this clonotype: Its antigen remains unknown.

The study, taken as a whole, reports: T cell subtypes that differed could not be told apart. Against healthy co-twins, IBD patients had lower TCRbeta diversity (measured by inverse Simpson). Repertoire similarity did not separate concordant from discordant twins, possibly from limited power.

This receptor was obtained from a human donor with ulcerative colitis or Crohn's disease, or a healthy co-twin of an affected twin (not recorded which). The chain carries TRBV20-1 and TRBJ1-2; TCRdb designates TRBD1, a call that cannot be tested without DNA. Sequencing was done on a sample of blood. CDR3 loop: CSASTGASYGYTF.